Each of the 10 T cell receptor beta chains below was sequenced from the same sample in a study of a mutant IDH1 vaccine in newly diagnosed glioma (dated by TCRdb to the early 2020s). Their cognate antigens are unknown. The time point label on this specimen signifies: week 35, safety follow-up. Each vaccine dose was 300 ug of a 20-mer mutant IDH1 peptide in Montanide, given subcutaneously with topical imiquimod. To prepare the library, the immunoSEQ multiplex PCR assay was applied. TCRdb carries this immuneACCESS record with in-frame sequences only. Its versions omit some clonotypes, under half of them owing to an unresolved V gene in the studies checked, with the rest unexplained. The sample contains tens of thousands of clones, approximately 80% of them found a single time. The top ten clonotypes cover roughly 5% of the sample. This specimen consisted of PBMCs, obtained from a glioma patient whose treatment included an IDH1 peptide vaccine. The receptors were sampled from a woman aged 40-49 years with glioma. Some clones in this sample may be carry-over from other donors' samples.

The CDR3 here is CASKQGVGTEAFF. In nucleotides, the CDR3 is TGTGCCAGTAAACAGGGAGTCGGGACTGAAGCTTTCTTT. The chain employs TRBV28 and TRBJ1-1, with TRBD1 as a possible D gene (6 bases). The germline V gene has CDR1 MDHEN and CDR2 SYDVKM. The CDR3 is 13 amino acids. V lost 9 bases, J lost 5 bases, and 16 bases lay in between.

The rearrangement joins TRBV19 to TRBJ1-5; D ambiguous. Germline CDR1 and CDR2: LNHDA and SQIVND (reference sequence). The CDR3 has 14 amino acids. The V end was cut by 8 bases, the J end by 2 bases, with 13 bases between. The CDR3, as DNA: TGTGCCAGTGCCGGGAGGAGGGGCAATCAGCCCCAGCATTTT. This gives the protein CASAGRRGNQPQHF.

The chain is built from TRBV28 and TRBJ2-3; 10 bases map to TRBD1. This CDR3 spans 15 amino acids. V trimming: 5 bases; J trimming: 1 base; junction bases outside the gene matches: 3. In germline, CDR1 is MDHEN, CDR2 SYDVKM. The CDR3 is CASSDRGRGTDTQYF. Written as DNA, the CDR3 is TGTGCCAGCAGTGACAGGGGGCGCGGCACAGATACGCAGTATTTT.

This clone was picked up a small number of times. This rearrangement joins TRBV5-1 to TRBJ2-2; D ambiguous. The germline V gene has CDR1 SGHRS and CDR2 YFSETQ. This CDR3 spans 13 amino acids. The germline V and J ends were trimmed by 0 bases and 7 bases, with 7 bases remaining between them. The chain's CDR3 is CASSLEFIGELFF. CDR3 sequence (DNA): TGCGCCAGCAGCTTGGAATTCATCGGGGAGCTGTTTTTT.

The chain joins TRBV19 to TRBJ1-2; TRBD1 matches at 10 bases. Losses at the gene ends were 6 bases for V and 5 bases for J; bases not matched to a gene: 18. This CDR3 spans 18 amino acids. Germline-derived CDR1 and CDR2 are LNHDA and SQIVND (reference sequence). The CDR3 DNA reads as TGTGCCAGTAGAAAGGGTCCACCGGGACAGGGGAGTTCTTATGGCTACACCTTC. The encoded protein is CASRKGPPGQGSSYGYTF.

The rearrangement joins TRBV29-1 to TRBJ2-5; D is perhaps TRBD2 (5 bases). Germline loops: CDR1 SQVTM, CDR2 ANQGSEA. V was shortened by 3 bases and J by 4 bases, with 12 bases between the two germline ends. CDR3 size: 13 residues. The CDR3 here is CSVESAGTETQYF. The CDR3 DNA reads as TGCAGCGTTGAGAGTGCGGGTACAGAGACCCAGTACTTC.

V gene TRBV6-5 combines with J gene TRBJ1-2; D gene uncertain. The length of the CDR3 is 12 residues. The germline gives CDR1 MNHEY, CDR2 SVGAGI. V gave up 5 bases and J gave up 8 bases, with 12 bases separating them. For the CDR3, the DNA is TGTGCCAGCAGTACCCTTATAGGGGGCTACACCTTC. This encodes CASSTLIGGYTF.

The CDR3 sequence: CASSPQNGGEQFF. The CDR3 coding sequence is TGTGCCAGCAGTCCCCAGAACGGGGGGGAGCAGTTCTTC. J is TRBJ2-1 and V is TRBV7-2; 7 bases align to TRBD2. CDR1 is SGHTA and CDR2 is FQGNSA in the germline V gene. This CDR3 has 13 amino acids. V was clipped by 6 bases and J by 10 bases; unmatched bases: 9.

The chain employs TRBV2 and TRBJ1-5; TRBD1 matches 8 bases. V gave up 11 bases and J gave up 6 bases; unmatched junction bases: 6. The CDR3 sequence is 12 residues long. CDR1 is SNHLY and CDR2 is FYNNEI in the germline V gene. The CDR3 spells CAGQGAGQPQHF. Here the CDR3 DNA reads TGTGCCGGCCAGGGGGCAGGTCAGCCCCAGCATTTT.

The rearrangement uses TRBV7-2 and TRBJ1-1, with TRBD1 matching 7 bases. With V trimmed by 8 bases and J by 0 bases, 6 bases remained unmatched. This CDR3 has 14 amino acids. The V gene's germline CDR1 is SGHTA and CDR2 FQGNSA. CDR3 nucleotides: TGTGCCAGCTCACAGACAGGGATGAACACTGAAGCTTTCTTT. Its translation is CASSQTGMNTEAFF.